This TCR beta chain emerged from a study of CD8 T cells in Susac syndrome. The patients serving as multiple sclerosis controls were treatment-naive. They had stable or active relapsing-remitting disease and fulfilled revised McDonald criteria. Germline loops: CDR1 GTSNPN, CDR2 SVGIG (reference sequence). CDR3 length: 15 amino acids. RNA totalling roughly 0.5 to 1 ug underwent reverse transcription with random hexamers. A single record per CDR3 protein comes from TCRdb applying MiXCR to the immunoSEQ multiplex PCR reads. The profile shows around 200,000 distinct CDR3 sequences, just under 95% of them singletons.

V is TRBV30 and J is TRBJ2-1; 9 bases match TRBD2. Specimen: CD4+ T cells from PBMCs. The clonotype originates from a human donor with multiple sclerosis. CDR3 region: CAGTVAGDSYNEQFF. CDR3 bases: TGTGCAGGGACGGTAGCGGGGGACTCCTACAATGAGCAGTTCTTC.